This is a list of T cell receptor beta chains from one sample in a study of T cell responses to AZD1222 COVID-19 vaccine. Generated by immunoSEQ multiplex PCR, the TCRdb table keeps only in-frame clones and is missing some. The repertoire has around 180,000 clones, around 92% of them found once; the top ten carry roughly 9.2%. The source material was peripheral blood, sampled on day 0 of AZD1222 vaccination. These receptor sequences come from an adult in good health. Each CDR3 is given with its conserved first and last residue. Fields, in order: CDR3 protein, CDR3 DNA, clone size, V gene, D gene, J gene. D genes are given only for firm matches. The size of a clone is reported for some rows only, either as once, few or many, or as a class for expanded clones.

CDR3: CASGTGQETQYF
DNA: TGTGCCTCCGGGACAGGGCAGGAGACCCAGTACTTC
size: -
V: TRBV10-3
D: TRBD1
J: TRBJ2-5

CDR3: CATSDLGETQYF
DNA: TGTGCCACCAGTGATTTAGGGGAGACCCAGTACTTC
size: -
V: TRBV24-1
D: -
J: TRBJ2-5

CDR3: CASSLRDNGETQYF
DNA: TGTGCCAGCTCACTAAGGGACAACGGGGAGACCCAGTACTTC
size: -
V: TRBV18
D: -
J: TRBJ2-5

CDR3: CAWSVMNTEAFF
DNA: TGTGCCTGGAGTGTAATGAACACTGAAGCTTTCTTT
size: -
V: TRBV30
D: -
J: TRBJ1-1

CDR3: CASSLLDRTSPLHF
DNA: TGTGCCAGCAGTTTACTGGACAGAACATCACCCCTCCACTTT
size: -
V: TRBV28
D: -
J: TRBJ1-6

CDR3: CASSAPTDTEAFF
DNA: TGTGCCAGCAGCGCGCCTACGGACACTGAAGCTTTCTTT
size: -
V: TRBV3-1/TRBV3-2
D: -
J: TRBJ1-1

CDR3: CAISLGTGTGELFF
DNA: TGTGCCATCAGCCTCGGGACGGGGACCGGGGAGCTGTTTTTT
size: few
V: TRBV10-3
D: -
J: TRBJ2-2

CDR3: CASSIRQGANTEAFF
DNA: TGTGCCAGCAGCATCCGACAGGGGGCGAACACTGAAGCTTTCTTT
size: -
V: TRBV27
D: TRBD1
J: TRBJ1-1

CDR3: CASSDEARRDYGYTF
DNA: TGTGCCAGCAGTGATGAAGCTCGAAGGGACTATGGCTACACCTTC
size: -
V: TRBV25-1
D: -
J: TRBJ1-2

CDR3: CASSLGTGANYGYTF
DNA: TGTGCCAGCAGCTTAGGGACAGGGGCTAACTATGGCTACACCTTC
size: -
V: TRBV9
D: TRBD1
J: TRBJ1-2

CDR3: CASSVDRITYEQYF
DNA: TGTGCCAGCTCTGTAGACAGAATCACCTACGAGCAGTACTTC
size: -
V: TRBV18
D: -
J: TRBJ2-7

CDR3: CASSIQGNTDTQYF
DNA: TGTGCCAGTAGTATACAGGGGAACACAGATACGCAGTATTTT
size: -
V: TRBV19
D: -
J: TRBJ2-3

CDR3: CASSVGLAGPTEAYEQYF
DNA: TGTGCCAGCAGCGTAGGGCTAGCGGGTCCTACGGAGGCCTACGAGCAGTACTTC
size: -
V: TRBV9
D: TRBD2
J: TRBJ2-7

CDR3: CASSLEVGELFF
DNA: TGTGCCAGCAGCTTAGAAGTCGGGGAGCTGTTTTTT
size: -
V: TRBV11-2
D: -
J: TRBJ2-2

CDR3: CASRGLLGNGYTF
DNA: TGTGCCAGCAGGGGACTGTTGGGCAATGGCTACACCTTC
size: few
V: TRBV2
D: -
J: TRBJ1-2

CDR3: CASSERTYNEQFF
DNA: TGTGCCAGCAGTGAAAGAACGTACAATGAGCAGTTCTTC
size: -
V: TRBV25-1
D: -
J: TRBJ2-1

CDR3: CSVDREMNTEAFF
DNA: TGCAGCGTGGACAGGGAGATGAACACTGAAGCTTTCTTT
size: -
V: TRBV29-1
D: TRBD1
J: TRBJ1-1

CDR3: CASSLGADPSTDTQYF
DNA: TGTGCCAGCAGTTTAGGGGCGGATCCTAGCACAGATACGCAGTATTTT
size: -
V: TRBV28
D: -
J: TRBJ2-3

CDR3: CATATTGGNSPLHF
DNA: TGTGCCACCGCAACGACAGGAGGGAATTCACCCCTCCACTTT
size: -
V: TRBV14
D: -
J: TRBJ1-6

CDR3: CSVDGTSGSTDTQYF
DNA: TGCAGCGTGGACGGGACTAGCGGTAGCACAGATACGCAGTATTTT
size: -
V: TRBV29-1
D: TRBD2
J: TRBJ2-3

CDR3: CASSLAISGKSSYNEQFF
DNA: TGTGCCAGCAGCTTGGCTATCAGCGGGAAGAGCTCCTACAATGAGCAGTTCTTC
size: -
V: TRBV5-5
D: TRBD2
J: TRBJ2-1

CDR3: CASSYQTGNHAEAFF
DNA: TGTGCCAGCAGCTATCAGACAGGGAATCATGCTGAAGCTTTCTTT
size: -
V: TRBV3-1/TRBV3-2
D: TRBD1
J: TRBJ1-1

CDR3: CASSQEWTDNQPQHF
DNA: TGCGCCAGCAGCCAAGAGTGGACAGACAATCAGCCCCAGCATTTT
size: -
V: TRBV4-3
D: -
J: TRBJ1-5

CDR3: CASSLVRNTEAFF
DNA: TGTGCCAGCAGCTTAGTCAGGAACACTGAAGCTTTCTTT
size: -
V: TRBV13
D: -
J: TRBJ1-1

CDR3: CASRREILTDTQYF
DNA: TGTGCCAGTAGACGGGAGATATTAACAGATACGCAGTATTTT
size: -
V: TRBV19
D: -
J: TRBJ2-3

CDR3: CASSPDTSLYEQYF
DNA: TGTGCCAGCTCCCCTGACACCTCCCTCTACGAGCAGTACTTC
size: -
V: TRBV27
D: -
J: TRBJ2-7

CDR3: CASSLTSGRYEQYF
DNA: TGTGCCAGCAGCTTAACTAGCGGGAGATACGAGCAGTACTTC
size: -
V: TRBV7-3
D: TRBD2
J: TRBJ2-7

CDR3: CASSEVENYGYTF
DNA: TGTGCCAGCTCAGAGGTGGAGAACTATGGCTACACCTTC
size: -
V: TRBV18
D: -
J: TRBJ1-2

CDR3: CASSLSFPTGAAGNTIYF
DNA: TGTGCCAGCAGTTTATCCTTCCCAACAGGGGCTGCCGGAAACACCATATATTTT
size: -
V: TRBV27
D: TRBD1
J: TRBJ1-3

CDR3: CASSLTADNEQFF
DNA: TGTGCCAGCAGTTTAACGGCCGACAATGAGCAGTTCTTC
size: -
V: TRBV12-3/TRBV12-4
D: -
J: TRBJ2-1

CDR3: CASGTSVRSYEQYF
DNA: TGTGCCAGTGGGACTAGCGTGAGATCCTACGAGCAGTACTTC
size: few
V: TRBV27
D: TRBD2
J: TRBJ2-7